What follows is one TCR beta chain and its context. This clonotype was counted at least ten times. Its antigen is still unknown. There are no base qualities to consult, and no much larger clone falls within one base. The sample is drawn from a study of neurological immune-mediated disorders (dated by TCRdb to the late 2010s). Regarding the study in general: Among the 35 or so multiple sclerosis patients, relapsing-remitting MS was present in some 31 and secondary progressive MS was present in 3. Using UMI-based sequencing, the study compared peripheral blood TCR-beta repertoires from patients with HTLV-I-associated myelopathy (HAM/TSP), patients with multiple sclerosis, and healthy controls. The 85 to 110 TCR-beta libraries included longitudinal samples, technical triplicates and paired sorted CD4+ and CD8+ T-cell subsets alongside PBMC samples. The cohort included approximately 70 subjects: around 15 with HAM/TSP, around 34 with multiple sclerosis, and approximately 20 healthy controls.

General conclusions and limits of the study: Expanded clones from different subjects shared no identical CDR3 amino acid sequences, which suggests that TCR-beta repertoires were private in all groups. TCR clonal expansion was highest in HAM/TSP patients and lowest in MS patients, with MS patients falling below even healthy controls. No association of the MS cluster with clinical or MRI features was observed, and the need for larger cohorts was stated by the authors. In a phylogenetic analysis, the repertoires of 18 out of 34 MS patients fell into a single cluster of related CDR3 sequences, pointing to a possible signature at the repertoire level.

cDNA was synthesized by template-switch 5'RACE using a primer carrying a 10-nucleotide random unique molecular identifier by which each TCR transcript was tagged. Every sequencing run yielded over 170 million TCR-beta sequences covering 15-18 subjects. The RNeasy kit was used for extraction of total RNA. Using the KAPA Real-time Library Amplification kit, TCR-beta VDJ regions were amplified with primers for the TCR constant region and the 5'RACE anchor. Sample indexes and Illumina adaptors were added in a first PCR, after which library yield was increased in a second PCR. After Ampure bead purification, the roughly 650 bp TCR product was size-selected on a 2% E-gel SizeSelection system. Before pooling, library quality was checked on a Bioanalyzer, concentration was measured with Qubit, and libraries were quantified with the Kapa Library Quantification kit. Libraries were sequenced paired-end 2 x 150 bp on an Illumina HiSeq 2500. To increase sequence diversity, about 23-32% phiX was spiked into each library pool. The source study handled its data this way. Quality-filtered reads were processed with the UMI-based MiGEC pipeline, and over 75% of raw TCR sequences were removed by the MiGEC pipeline during error correction. IMGT germline references were used for alignment of VDJ genes, and clonotypes were defined by a unique CDR3 amino acid sequence together with V-J genes. Clonal expansion, Shannon diversity and CDR3 relatedness were evaluated with VDJtools (CalcPairwiseDistances, ClusterSamples), while phylogenetic trees were built in CLCbio workbench. A clone was classed as expanded if it had 8 or more unique UMIs, a cutoff based on coefficient-of-variation modelling across technical triplicates. TCRdb cleaned the public reads at Q25 with fastp, built clones with MiXCR and kept in-frame beta chains. Each entry is one CDR3 protein sequence, shown with its most common DNA and genes. The V and J calls reflect TCRdb's pipeline rather than the authors' work. For this sample there are some 50,000 distinct CDR3 sequences; about 2% appear just once. Less than 2.5% of the sample goes to the ten largest clones.

The CDR3 starts with the cysteine, ends with the phenylalanine, and has 11 residues. Here the CDR3 DNA is all that survives: 33 bases in frame from base 1. Trimming removed 0 bases from V and 11 bases from J, leaving 10 bases between the germline ends. CDR1 and CDR2, per the germline V gene, are SQVTM and ANQGSEA. For unsorted PBMC libraries, 2 million PBMCs were used after storage in RNAlater at -80 degrees C until RNA extraction. The multiple sclerosis patients were enrolled in a US clinical protocol that used magnetic resonance imaging to evaluate disease progression. Peripheral blood was subjected to Ficoll-Hypaque density gradient centrifugation to isolate PBMCs, which were then cryopreserved in liquid nitrogen.

The sequence was collected from a woman in her 40s with multiple sclerosis. Recombination joined TRBV29-1 with TRBJ1-1; there is no confident call for the D gene. Sequenced: PBMCs. The DNA sequence is TGCAGCGTTGAAGATCTATCGGGGGCTTTCTTT. This is translated as CSVEDLSGAFF.